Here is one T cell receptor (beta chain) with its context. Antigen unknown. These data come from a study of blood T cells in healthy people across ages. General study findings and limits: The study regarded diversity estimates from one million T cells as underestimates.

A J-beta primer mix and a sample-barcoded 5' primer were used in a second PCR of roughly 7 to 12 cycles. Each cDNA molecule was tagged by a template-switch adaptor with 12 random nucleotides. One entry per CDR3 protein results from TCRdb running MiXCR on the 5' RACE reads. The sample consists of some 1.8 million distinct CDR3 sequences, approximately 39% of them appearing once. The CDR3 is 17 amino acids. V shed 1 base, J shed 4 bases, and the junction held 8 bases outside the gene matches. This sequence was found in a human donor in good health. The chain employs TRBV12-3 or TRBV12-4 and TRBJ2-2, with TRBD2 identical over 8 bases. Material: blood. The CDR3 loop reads CASSLGTSGGLTGELFF. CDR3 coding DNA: TGTGCCAGCAGTTTAGGGACGAGCGGGGGCCTCACCGGGGAGCTGTTTTTT.